Listed below are T cell receptor beta chains from one sample, sequenced in a study of cytomegalovirus exposure and HLA in healthy donors. TCRdb's table, derived via immunoSEQ multiplex PCR, lists solely in-frame clones and lacks some. The repertoire has 150,000 to 190,000 clones, about 75% of them found once; the top ten carry around 1.5%. Sequencing used PBMCs. The receptor source for this set is a man aged 18 to 30 in good health and CMV-seronegative. The CDR3 runs from the conserved cysteine through the conserved F or W. A D gene is named only where the DNA matches it firmly. Clone size is not always given. Where it is, it says once, few, many or a class for expanded clones.

TRBV10-2	TRBJ2-1	NA	TRBD2	CASSETSGRNEQFF	TGCGCCAGCAGTGAGACTAGCGGGAGGAATGAGCAGTTCTTC
TRBV19	TRBJ1-3	once	NA	CASSTSGNTIYF	TGTGCCAGTAGTACGTCCGGAAACACCATATATTTT
TRBV6-5	TRBJ2-7	NA	NA	CASSYRRDSYEQYF	TGTGCCAGCAGTTACCGACGGGACTCCTACGAGCAGTACTTC
TRBV6-5	TRBJ2-1	NA	NA	CASSASGSYNEQFF	TGTGCCAGCAGTGCAAGCGGCTCCTACAATGAGCAGTTCTTC
TRBV27	TRBJ2-1	NA	NA	CASGARVYNEQFF	TGTGCCAGTGGTGCGAGGGTTTACAATGAGCAGTTCTTC
TRBV7-9	TRBJ2-7	few	TRBD1	CASSYFGQGGEQYF	TGTGCCAGCAGCTACTTCGGACAGGGGGGCGAGCAGTACTTC
TRBV7-6	TRBJ2-1	few	NA	CASSSRGLAYNEQFF	TGTGCCAGCAGCTCCAGAGGGCTAGCCTACAATGAGCAGTTCTTC
TRBV19	TRBJ2-1	NA	TRBD2	CASSVGTSGSYNEQFF	TGTGCCAGTAGTGTAGGGACTAGCGGGAGCTACAATGAGCAGTTCTTC
TRBV4-3	TRBJ2-7	NA	TRBD1	CASSQDPQGWDRPYEQYF	TGCGCCAGCAGCCAAGATCCCCAGGGATGGGACAGACCCTACGAGCAGTACTTC
TRBV4-1	TRBJ2-3	NA	TRBD1	CASSQTGVGTDTQYF	TGCGCCAGCAGCCAAACAGGGGTGGGCACAGATACGCAGTATTTT
TRBV10-3	TRBJ2-5	NA	TRBD1	CAITSDRGQETQYF	TGTGCCATCACCTCTGACAGGGGCCAAGAGACCCAGTACTTC
TRBV7-2	TRBJ1-4	once	NA	CASSRGTNEKLFF	TGTGCCAGCAGCCGGGGAACTAATGAAAAACTGTTTTTT
TRBV4-1	TRBJ1-2	NA	NA	CASSQDHPRGGHGYTF	TGCGCCAGCAGCCAAGACCACCCCCGGGGGGGCCATGGCTACACCTTC
TRBV7-8	TRBJ2-5	NA	NA	CASSPFSETQYF	TGTGCCAGCAGCCCCTTCTCAGAGACCCAGTACTTC
TRBV20-1	TRBJ2-5	NA	NA	CSAARETQYF	TGCAGTGCTGCGAGGGAGACCCAGTACTTC
TRBV19	TRBJ2-7	NA	NA	CASGGHYEQYF	TGTGCCAGTGGTGGGCACTACGAGCAGTACTTC
TRBV5-4	TRBJ2-7	NA	TRBD2	CASSPLAGTYEQYF	TGTGCCAGCAGCCCCCTAGCGGGGACCTACGAGCAGTACTTC
TRBV7-2	TRBJ1-6	once	TRBD1	CASSSPPQGANSPLHF	TGTGCCAGCAGCTCCCCCCCTCAGGGGGCAAATTCACCCCTCCACTTT
TRBV10-3	TRBJ2-5	once	TRBD1	CATTPWTGARETQYF	TGTGCCACCACCCCATGGACAGGGGCGAGGGAGACCCAGTACTTC
TRBV2	TRBJ2-1	NA	TRBD2	CASSEIKASGRYEQFF	TGTGCCAGCAGTGAAATTAAGGCTAGCGGGAGGTATGAGCAGTTCTTC
TRBV7-2	TRBJ2-1	NA	TRBD1	CASSRQGEIYNEQFF	TGTGCCAGCAGCCGACAGGGGGAAATCTACAATGAGCAGTTCTTC
TRBV6-8	TRBJ2-2	NA	NA	CARRAGWLFF	TGTGCCAGACGAGCAGGGTGGCTGTTTTTT
TRBV7-9	TRBJ1-5	NA	NA	CASSLDGGASNQPQHF	TGTGCCAGCAGCTTAGATGGGGGGGCTAGCAATCAGCCCCAGCATTTT
TRBV6-6	TRBJ2-7	once	TRBD1	CASSYSGQRYEQYF	TGTGCCAGCAGTTACTCGGGACAGCGCTACGAGCAGTACTTC
TRBV14	TRBJ2-5	many	NA	CASSHSETQYF	TGTGCCAGCAGCCACTCAGAGACCCAGTACTTC
TRBV5-1	TRBJ2-2	NA	NA	CASSSGGSGELFF	TGCGCCAGCAGCTCCGGCGGAAGCGGGGAGCTGTTTTTT
TRBV30	TRBJ2-3	NA	TRBD2	CAWSVRSGGTDTQYF	TGTGCCTGGAGTGTAAGAAGCGGGGGCACAGATACGCAGTATTTT
TRBV7-2	TRBJ2-6	once	TRBD2	CASSRGLAGGSGANVLTF	TGTGCCAGCAGCCGAGGACTAGCGGGCGGCTCTGGGGCCAACGTCCTGACTTTC
TRBV9	TRBJ2-5	once	TRBD1	CASSVGQGGRAGETQYF	TGTGCCAGCAGCGTAGGTCAAGGGGGCAGGGCAGGAGAGACCCAGTACTTC